This T cell receptor beta chain was obtained from a study of shared clonotypes between healthy human individuals. Study-level points and caveats: The genetic and exposure-history diversity represented was limited by few donors. How much donors shared clonotypes was expected to be affected by sequencing depth.

A deep-level run was used for the assay. The protocol was immunoSEQ multiplex PCR, while the TCRdb copy is restricted to in-frame clones and leaves out a portion. The table shows around 1.5 million clones, with 95% to 99% occurring only once. V was clipped by 4 bases and J by 7 bases, with 10 bases between them. From germline, CDR1 is SNHLY and CDR2 FYNNEI. The CDR3 extends over 13 amino acids. As concerns this clone: Its matching antigen is unknown.

The chain links TRBV2 to TRBJ1-4; no reliable D call. The clonotype was recovered from a man younger than 40 in good health. Sequences were obtained from naive CD4+ T cells sorted from blood. Subset noted: CD45RA+ positively selected. Here the CDR3 reads CASSGQATEKLFF. CDR3 bases: TGTGCCAGCAGTGGTCAGGCGACTGAAAAACTGTTTTTT.